A single T cell receptor (beta chain) is shown here with its context. Its antigen remains unidentified. TCR beta cDNA libraries had unique molecular identifiers. Around 500,000 cDNA molecules came from 1 to 10 million T cells. Each CDR3 protein is one row after TCRdb ran MiXCR on the PCR reads. Of 750,000 to 900,000 distinct CDR3 sequences in the sample, around 42% were seen once. CDR1 is MNHNS and CDR2 is SASEGT in the germline V gene. V lost 8 bases and J lost 4, with 18 bases in between. There are 15 residues in the CDR3. This sample is drawn from a study of post-analysis software for immune sequencing data. Study-level information: Some patients lacked subtype; others had relapsing-remitting, secondary progressive or progressive-relapsing disease. Study results and limitations: With F measure, samples from one preparation batch clustered together strongly. The study found significantly lower normalized Chao1 diversity in multiple sclerosis patients than in controls. A handful of TRBV segments were significantly more frequent in patients than in controls. TRBV5-6, TRBV5-1 and TRBV20-1 were among these segments.

This chain uses TRBV6-1 with TRBJ1-5, with a weak D call TRBD1 (6 bases). This receptor was taken from a girl under 18 with multiple sclerosis. Sequencing was carried out using blood. This CDR3 reads CASQTGGALNQPQHF. In DNA, the CDR3 is TGTGCCAGCCAAACGGGGGGGGCTCTAAATCAGCCCCAGCATTTT.